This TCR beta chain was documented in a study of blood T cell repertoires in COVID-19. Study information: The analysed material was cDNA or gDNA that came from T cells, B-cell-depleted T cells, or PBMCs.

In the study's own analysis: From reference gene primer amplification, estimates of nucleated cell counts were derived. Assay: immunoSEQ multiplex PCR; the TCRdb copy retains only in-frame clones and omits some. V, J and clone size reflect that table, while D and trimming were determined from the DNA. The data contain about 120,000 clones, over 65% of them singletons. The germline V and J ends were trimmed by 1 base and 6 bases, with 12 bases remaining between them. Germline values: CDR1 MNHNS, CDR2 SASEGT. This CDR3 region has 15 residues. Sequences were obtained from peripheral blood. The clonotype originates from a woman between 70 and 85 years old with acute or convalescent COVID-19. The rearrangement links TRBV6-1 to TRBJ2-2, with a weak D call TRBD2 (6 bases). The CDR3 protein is CASSEVSWGAGELFF. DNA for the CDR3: TGTGCCAGCAGTGAAGTGTCTTGGGGGGCCGGGGAGCTGTTTTTT.